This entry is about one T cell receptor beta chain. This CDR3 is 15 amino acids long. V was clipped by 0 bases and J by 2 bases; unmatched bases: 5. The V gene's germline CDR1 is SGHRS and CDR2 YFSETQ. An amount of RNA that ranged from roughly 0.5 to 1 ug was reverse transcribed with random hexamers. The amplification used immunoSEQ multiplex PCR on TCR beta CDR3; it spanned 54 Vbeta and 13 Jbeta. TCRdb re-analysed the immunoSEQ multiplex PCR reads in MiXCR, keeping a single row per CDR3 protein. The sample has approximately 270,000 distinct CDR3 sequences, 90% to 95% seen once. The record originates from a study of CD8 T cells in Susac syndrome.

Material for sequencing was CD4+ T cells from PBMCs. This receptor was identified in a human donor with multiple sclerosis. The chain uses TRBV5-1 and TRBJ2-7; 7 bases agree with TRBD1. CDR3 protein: CASSLVPGQPYEQYF. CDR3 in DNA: TGCGCCAGCAGCTTGGTCCCGGGACAGCCCTACGAGCAGTACTTC.